The 16 T cell receptor beta chains below all came from one sample that was sequenced in a study of beta chain features in type 1 diabetes (dated by TCRdb to the late 2010s). Beyond this particular receptor, the publication reports: A moderate but significant shortening of TCRB CDR3 length was observed in type 1 diabetes patients in all four CD4+ subsets.

No antigen is known for these receptors. Library preparation was by the immunoSEQ multiplex PCR assay. The entire isolated RNA was reverse transcribed using the High Capacity cDNA Reverse Transcription Kit, and thus expressed TCRB transcripts were sequenced. As stored in TCRdb, this immuneACCESS dataset retains in-frame rearrangements with V and J assigned. A fraction of the clones does not appear; measured against another copy, unresolved V genes explain less than half of the discrepancy, and the remainder lacks a known reason. The sample profile shows 150,000 to 200,000 clones; just over 8% of them were found once. The ten top clones hold approximately 0.54% of the sample. Specimen: central memory CD4+ T cells from blood. These TCRs come from a woman between 18 and 29 years old with type 1 diabetes.

A note on this clone: Other DNA sequences in this specimen translate into the identical CDR3. This sequence joins TRBV18 and TRBJ2-3; 12 bases agree with TRBD2. CDR1 is KGHSH, CDR2 LQKENI, per germline. V was pared by 6 bases and J by 3 bases, with 4 bases of the junction left unmatched. This CDR3 comprises 15 residues. The CDR3 nucleotides are TGTGCCAGCTCGCGAGGGACTAGCGGGACAGATACGCAGTATTTT. Its protein product is CASSRGTSGTDTQYF.

The chain couples TRBV6-5 to TRBJ2-6; TRBD2 might be the D (7 bases). The V and J ends lost 2 bases and 2 bases respectively, with 10 bases between them. The CDR3 is made up of 16 amino acids. Germline V CDR1 and CDR2: MNHEY, SVGAGI. This CDR3 is CASSYPGGTGANVLTF. The CDR3 DNA follows: TGTGCCAGCAGTTACCCGGGGGGCACTGGGGCCAACGTCCTGACTTTC.

The table lists this clone with a few counts. The chain uses TRBV29-1 and TRBJ2-1, with TRBD2 matching over 7 bases. Per germline, CDR1 SQVTM and CDR2 ANQGSEA. This CDR3 is 14 amino acids long. V gave up 4 bases and J gave up 2 bases; unmatched junction bases: 5. DNA of the CDR3: TGCAGCGTTGTTTACGGGAGGACCTACAATGAGCAGTTCTTC. Translated: CSVVYGRTYNEQFF.

This clone has just a few counts. The chain joins TRBV19 to TRBJ2-1, with a tentative D call TRBD1 (6 bases). The V end lost 1 base, the J end lost 6 bases, and 10 bases lay between the germline ends. Germline-derived CDR1 and CDR2 are LNHDA and SQIVND (reference sequence). The CDR3 is made up of 14 amino acids. The CDR3 nucleotides are TGTGCCAGTAGTATAGGGGGGACATCCAATGAGCAGTTCTTC. Its protein is CASSIGGTSNEQFF. The full variable domain, its missing parts supplied by reference TRBV19 and TRBJ2-1, is DGGITQSPKYLFRKEGQNVTLSCEQNLNHDAMYWYRQDPGQGLRLIYYSQIVNDFQKGDIAEGYSVSREKKESFPLTVTSAQKNPTAFYLCASSIGGTSNEQFFGPGTRLTVL.

CDR3 residues: CASSHSGYEQYF. DNA of the CDR3: TGTGCCAGCAGCCACTCGGGCTACGAGCAGTACTTC. The chain joins TRBV7-8 to TRBJ2-7; D is undetermined. The V gene lost 5 bases and the J gene lost 3 bases, with 8 bases spanning the gap. Germline assignment: CDR1 SGHVS and CDR2 FQNEAQ. The CDR3 is 12 residues long.

V and J are TRBV11-2 and TRBJ1-2; weak D call: TRBD1 (6 bases). This CDR3 has 13 amino acids. Germline values: CDR1 SGHAT, CDR2 FQNNGV. Trimming took off 8 bases at V and 6 bases at J, with 16 bases between the two ends. The CDR3 region is CASAPRTADGYTF. CDR3 in DNA: TGTGCCAGCGCGCCCAGGACAGCAGATGGCTACACCTTC.

V gene TRBV2 combines with J gene TRBJ2-3, with D tentatively TRBD1 (5 bases). The CDR3 runs to 16 residues. Germline values: CDR1 SNHLY, CDR2 FYNNEI. The germline V and J ends were trimmed by 5 bases and 0 bases, with 15 bases remaining between them. This chain's CDR3 is CASSLDSHASTDTQYF. CDR3 bases: TGTGCCAGCAGTTTAGACAGCCACGCTAGCACAGATACGCAGTATTTT.

This clone was observed at least ten times. The chain recombines TRBV29-1 with TRBJ2-1; 10 bases align to TRBD2. The CDR3 has 15 residues. Germline V gives CDR1 SQVTM, CDR2 ANQGSEA. Trimming at V came to 4 bases and at J to 8 bases, leaving 11 bases not matched to a gene. For the CDR3, the DNA is TGCAGCGTTGTAATAGCGGGAGGCCGTACGGATGAGCAGTTCTTC. It specifies CSVVIAGGRTDEQFF.

J is TRBJ1-1 and V is TRBV29-1, with TRBD1 matching over 9 bases. The length of the CDR3 is 13 residues. The junction had 8 bases not matched to a gene; V was cut back by 5 bases and J by 7 bases. CDR1 and CDR2 (germline): SQVTM, ANQGSEA. CDR3 sequence (DNA): TGCAGCGTTTCCACAGGGGGCAGGGATGAAGCTTTCTTT. This encodes CSVSTGGRDEAFF.

The rearrangement uses TRBV28 and TRBJ1-1; maybe TRBD1 (5 bases). The CDR3 totals 12 residues. V was cut by 7 bases and J by 4 bases, with 10 bases left in between. Per the germline V gene, CDR1 is MDHEN and CDR2 is SYDVKM. CDR3 nucleotides: TGTGCCAGCATGGGGCCGGGCACTGAAGCTTTCTTT. This translates into CASMGPGTEAFF.

This clone was recorded many times. V gene TRBV7-2 combines with J gene TRBJ2-1, with D maybe TRBD2 (5 bases). The CDR3 consists of 14 residues. Trimming removed 1 base from V and 6 bases from J, with 10 bases in between. Germline CDR1 SGHTA, CDR2 FQGNSA. The CDR3 bases are TGTGCCAGCAGCTTAGTGGTAGGGAGCAATGAGCAGTTCTTC. Amino acid sequence: CASSLVVGSNEQFF.

V usage is TRBV7-2 and J usage is TRBJ2-1; 9 bases match TRBD2. Germline trimming cut 7 bases from V and 5 bases from J; bases unmatched to any gene: 9. CDR3 size: 15 residues. From germline, CDR1 is SGHTA and CDR2 FQGNSA. The CDR3, as DNA: TGTGCCAGCAAAACGACTAGCGGTTTGAACAATGAGCAGTTCTTC. Amino acids: CASKTTSGLNNEQFF.

The CDR3 loop reads CASRRTRGSTDTQYF. The CDR3 coding sequence is TGCGCCAGCAGACGGACCCGGGGTAGCACAGATACGCAGTATTTT. The V call is TRBV5-1, the J call TRBJ2-3; D is possibly TRBD2 (5 bases). The CDR3 spans 15 residues. CDR1 and CDR2 from the germline V gene are SGHRS and YFSETQ. Trimming took off 5 bases at V and 0 bases at J, with 13 bases between the two ends.

This clone was detected a few times. This chain uses TRBV7-2 with TRBJ2-3; D may be TRBD2 (5 bases). With 3 bases removed from V and 10 bases from J, the gap between germline ends came to 26 bases. CDR1 SGHTA and CDR2 FQGNSA come from the germline V gene. This CDR3 is 17 amino acids long. This CDR3 reads CASSLYHGPRSGISQYF. The CDR3 nucleotides are TGTGCCAGCAGCTTGTACCACGGTCCCCGATCGGGGATTTCGCAGTATTTT.

This sequence joins TRBV5-5 and TRBJ2-7; D gene unclear. Trimming left V 4 bases short and J 4 bases short, with 12 bases between. Germline loops: CDR1 SGHKS, CDR2 YYEKEE (reference sequence). The CDR3 sequence is 13 residues long. The CDR3 DNA is TGTGCCAGCAGCGCACAAAGGAGTTACGAGCAGTACTTC. Protein sequence: CASSAQRSYEQYF.

J is TRBJ2-3 and V is TRBV10-3; 8 bases match TRBD1. The CDR3 extends over 14 amino acids. The J segment lost 2 bases and the V segment lost 6 bases, leaving 4 bases of the junction unmatched. CDR1 is ENHRY and CDR2 is SYGVKD in the germline V gene. CDR3 sequence (DNA): TGTGCCATCAGCCGGGACAGGAACACAGATACGCAGTATTTT. This codes for CAISRDRNTDTQYF.